One and the same sample provided the 29 T cell receptor beta chains below, sequenced in a study of cytomegalovirus exposure and HLA in healthy donors. The PCR contained 60 Vbeta and 13 Jbeta primers. Profiling relied on immunoSEQ multiplex PCR, and the TCRdb table lists in-frame clones only, not all of them. The sample shows 200,000 or so clones, and 1.1% sits with its ten largest clones. The sequenced sample was PBMCs. The receptors stem from a girl aged 2 to 10 in good health and CMV-seropositive.

V gene TRBV11-2 combines with J gene TRBJ2-1; 7 nucleotides match TRBD1. V shed 2 bases, J shed 6 bases, and the junction held 7 bases outside the gene matches. The CDR3 has 15 residues. Looked up from germline, CDR1 is SGHAT and CDR2 is FQNNGV. CDR3 sequence (DNA): TGTGCCAGCAGCTTATCACAGGGGTCATTCAATGAGCAGTTCTTC. Residues: CASSLSQGSFNEQFF.

The V call is TRBV27, the J call TRBJ1-2, with D possibly being TRBD1 (5 bases). The CDR3 has 13 residues. V lost 5 bases, J lost 6 bases, and 13 bases lay in between. Germline V gene lookup returns CDR1 MNHEY and CDR2 SMNVEV (reference sequence). The DNA for the CDR3 is TGTGCCAGCAGTGGGGGGACGACCGATGGCTACACCTTC. Translated: CASSGGTTDGYTF.

The V and J genes are TRBV4-2 and TRBJ2-1, with a weak D call TRBD2 (7 bases). CDR1 and CDR2 (germline): LGHNA, YNFKEQ. Trimming took off 2 bases at V and 4 bases at J, with 18 bases between the two ends. This CDR3 contains 17 residues. The CDR3 nucleotides read TGTGCCAGCAGCCAATATTCTGAGGGGGGGGGTTACAATGAGCAGTTCTTC. Amino acids: CASSQYSEGGGYNEQFF.

This chain connects TRBV6-5 to TRBJ1-2, with D hard to call. The CDR3 is made up of 13 amino acids. Germline V gene data show CDR1 as MNHEY and CDR2 as SVGAGI. The ends were cut back, 3 bases at V and 0 bases at J, with 5 bases in the middle. CDR3 protein: CASSYAANYGYTF. CDR3 nucleotide sequence: TGTGCCAGCAGTTATGCGGCTAACTATGGCTACACCTTC.

The chain has TRBV14 and TRBJ1-2; D might be TRBD1 (5 bases). V shed 4 bases and J shed 2 bases, with 11 bases lying between them. The germline gives CDR1 SGHDN, CDR2 FVKESK. The CDR3 totals 14 residues. In DNA, the CDR3 is TGTGCCAGCAGCCCGCAGGGATCAAACTATGGCTACACCTTC. Amino acid sequence: CASSPQGSNYGYTF.

This chain uses TRBV9 with TRBJ1-4; 8 bases fit TRBD1. With 2 bases clipped from V and 4 bases from J, the junction kept 7 bases outside the gene matches. The CDR3 consists of 16 residues. From germline, CDR1 is SGDLS and CDR2 YYNGEE. The CDR3 bases are TGTGCCAGCAGCGTTACAGGGGGGAGCCTTAATGAAAAACTGTTTTTT. This translates into CASSVTGGSLNEKLFF.

The chain uses TRBV14 and TRBJ1-1; possible D gene TRBD1, 5 bases. Trimming cost V 1 base and J 4 bases, with 10 bases left between them. The germline V gene encodes CDR1 SGHDN and CDR2 FVKESK. The CDR3 loop spans 14 amino acids. The CDR3 region has the DNA TGTGCCAGCAGCCAAGTATCCGGGGGCACTGAAGCTTTCTTT. This encodes CASSQVSGGTEAFF.

The J gene is TRBJ1-2, the V gene TRBV5-4; D is perhaps TRBD1 (6 bases). Trimming left V 1 base short and J 0 bases short, with 10 bases between. CDR1 is SGHNT and CDR2 is YYREEE in the germline V gene (reference sequence). The CDR3 has 15 amino acids. The CDR3 reads CASSLPRGPNYGYTF. CDR3 in DNA: TGTGCCAGCAGCTTGCCGCGGGGGCCTAACTATGGCTACACCTTC.

The CDR3 nucleotides are TGTGCCAGCAGTTTGAATAGGAGGGATAAAGCGGGAGTCAACTACAATGAGCAGTTCTTC. As protein: CASSLNRRDKAGVNYNEQFF. This chain uses TRBV28 with TRBJ2-1, with 8 bases that match TRBD2. The CDR3 is made up of 20 amino acids. Germline loops: CDR1 MDHEN, CDR2 SYDVKM. J gave up 3 bases and V 3 bases, and 19 bases lay outside the gene matches.

The V call is TRBV28, the J call TRBJ2-7, with TRBD2 identical over 7 bases. Germline values: CDR1 MDHEN, CDR2 SYDVKM. The junction had 3 bases not matched to a gene; V was cut back by 7 bases and J by 0 bases. This CDR3 has 13 amino acids. The CDR3 here is CASKSGASYEQYF. The CDR3 DNA follows: TGTGCCAGCAAGAGCGGGGCCTCCTACGAGCAGTACTTC.

The chain employs TRBV10-3 and TRBJ1-5; D not certain. Germline values: CDR1 ENHRY, CDR2 SYGVKD. The V gene lost 10 bases and the J gene lost 3 bases, with 10 bases spanning the gap. This CDR3 has 12 residues. CDR3: CATGSYNQPQHF. The CDR3 coding sequence is TGTGCCACCGGGTCCTACAATCAGCCCCAGCATTTT.

The chain links TRBV30 to TRBJ1-5, with D tentatively TRBD1 (5 bases). The CDR3 spans 13 residues. CDR1 is GTSNPN, CDR2 SVGIG, per germline (reference sequence). V gave up 3 bases and J gave up 7 bases, with 13 bases separating them. The CDR3 region has the DNA TGTGCCTGGAGCACAGGTGGCGAGCAGCCCCAGCATTTT. It specifies CAWSTGGEQPQHF.

The chain is built from TRBV7-2 and TRBJ2-1; D is unresolved. Trimming took off 6 bases at V and 7 bases at J, with 19 bases between the two ends. Germline V lookup: CDR1 SGHTA, CDR2 FQGNSA. The CDR3 has 15 amino acids. The CDR3 sequence is CASRRSSYSLNEQFF. CDR3 bases: TGTGCCAGCAGGAGATCAAGCTACAGTCTTAATGAGCAGTTCTTC.

The CDR3 region is CASSPDRDRGYYGYTF. CDR3 in DNA: TGTGCCAGCAGTCCCGACCGGGACAGGGGGTACTATGGCTACACCTTC. This rearrangement joins TRBV28 to TRBJ1-2; 11 positions match TRBD1. CDR1 and CDR2 (germline): MDHEN, SYDVKM. Trimming at V came to 5 bases and at J to 3 bases, leaving 8 bases not matched to a gene. CDR3 length: 16 residues.

V and J are TRBV29-1 and TRBJ2-5, with D maybe TRBD1 (7 bases). Germline CDR1 reads SQVTM; CDR2 reads ANQGSEA. The ends were cut back, 2 bases at V and 5 bases at J, with 18 bases in the middle. This CDR3 is built from 15 residues. In DNA form, the CDR3 reads TGCAGCGTTGAAAGGGGACAGCCCGGGGGCGAGACCCAGTACTTC. Amino acids: CSVERGQPGGETQYF.

V usage is TRBV28 and J usage is TRBJ1-5, with D tentatively TRBD1 (5 bases). CDR3 size: 14 residues. Germline V gene data show CDR1 as MDHEN and CDR2 as SYDVKM. V lost 3 bases to trimming and J lost 4 bases, with 10 bases between them. The CDR3 DNA follows: TGTGCCAGCAGTTTGTATGGGGGGAATCAGCCCCAGCATTTT. Amino acid sequence: CASSLYGGNQPQHF. Drawing the rest from reference TRBV28 and TRBJ1-5, the complete variable domain is DVKVTQSSRYLVKRTGEKVFLECVQDMDHENMFWYRQDPGLGLRLIYFSYDVKMKEKGDIPEGYSVSREKKERFSLILESASTNQTSMYLCASSLYGGNQPQHFGDGTRLSIL.

The chain is built from TRBV19 and TRBJ2-4, with 10 bases fitting TRBD2. This CDR3 comprises 13 residues. Germline V gives CDR1 LNHDA, CDR2 SQIVND (reference sequence). V lost 8 bases to trimming and J lost 10 bases; unmatched junction nucleotides: 8. CDR3 bases: TGTGCCAGTCAGCCTAGCGGGAGACGGATTCAGTACTTC. Translated, it gives CASQPSGRRIQYF.

This chain connects TRBV27 to TRBJ1-1, with a tentative D call TRBD1 (6 bases). CDR1 and CDR2 (germline): MNHEY, SMNVEV (reference sequence). Trimming shortened V by 2 bases and J by 5 bases, and 9 bases separated the two germline ends. The CDR3 length is 13 residues. CDR3 nucleotide sequence: TGTGCCAGCAGTTTACGGGGGGCGACTGAAGCTTTCTTT. This sequence encodes CASSLRGATEAFF.

The CDR3: CASSRDRSLNEQFF. The CDR3 DNA follows: TGTGCCAGCAGCCGGGACAGGAGTTTAAATGAGCAGTTCTTC. The J gene is TRBJ2-1, the V gene TRBV6-1; 8 nucleotides line up with TRBD1. The junction had 8 bases not matched to a gene; V was cut back by 6 bases and J by 7 bases. Germline assignment: CDR1 MNHNS and CDR2 SASEGT. This CDR3 spans 14 amino acids.

The V call is TRBV7-9, the J call TRBJ2-7, with TRBD2 identical over 10 bases. The V and J ends lost 5 bases and 4 bases, in that order; junction bases with no gene match: 8. Germline V gene data show CDR1 as SEHNR and CDR2 as FQNEAQ (reference sequence). CDR3 length equals 15 residues. CDR3 residues: CASSVTSGTNYEQYF. In DNA, the CDR3 is TGTGCCAGCAGCGTTACTAGCGGGACCAATTACGAGCAGTACTTC.

The chain recombines TRBV7-2 with TRBJ1-2, with D unresolved. Germline V gives CDR1 SGHTA, CDR2 FQGNSA. The CDR3 sequence is 14 residues long. V was trimmed by 0 bases and J by 1 base, leaving 6 bases between them. The chain's CDR3 is CASSLAAVNYGYTF. In DNA form, the CDR3 reads TGTGCCAGCAGCTTAGCGGCTGTTAACTATGGCTACACCTTC.

The chain is built from TRBV19 and TRBJ2-1; 7 bases are a match to TRBD2. The CDR3 covers 14 residues. Per germline, CDR1 LNHDA and CDR2 SQIVND (reference sequence). With V trimmed by 3 bases and J by 6 bases, 5 bases remained unmatched. The CDR3 DNA reads as TGTGCCAGTAGTATTTCGGGAGGTATCAATGAGCAGTTCTTC. Translated: CASSISGGINEQFF.

The CDR3 bases are TGTGCCAGCAGTTACAGCAACAGGGGTTACGAGCAGTACTTC. This codes for CASSYSNRGYEQYF. The chain carries TRBV6-5 and TRBJ2-5; 7 nucleotides agree with TRBD1. Matching the DNA end better, TRBJ2-7 makes the J call doubtful. The CDR3 covers 14 residues. In germline, CDR1 is MNHEY, CDR2 SVGAGI.

The chain carries TRBV4-2 and TRBJ1-3, with D unresolved. V was pared by 1 base and J by 0 bases, with 4 bases between. Germline V gene data show CDR1 as LGHNA and CDR2 as YNFKEQ. The CDR3 covers 14 residues. For the CDR3, the DNA is TGTGCCAGCAGCCAAGGTAGCTCTGGAAACACCATATATTTT. Residues: CASSQGSSGNTIYF.

This chain uses TRBV7-8 with TRBJ2-5; maybe TRBD2 (5 bases). Germline CDR1 SGHVS, CDR2 FQNEAQ. The CDR3 totals 15 residues. Trimming pared 2 bases from V and 1 base from J, leaving 11 bases between. The CDR3 is CASSLYLGSQETQYF. Here the CDR3 DNA reads TGTGCCAGCAGCTTATATCTAGGGAGCCAAGAGACCCAGTACTTC.

The chain's CDR3 is CASSLTGTGGETQYF. In DNA form, the CDR3 reads TGTGCCAGCAGCTTAACGGGGACAGGCGGTGAGACCCAGTACTTC. The V and J genes are TRBV7-3 and TRBJ2-5; 8 bases match TRBD1. CDR3 length: 15 residues. Unmatched junction bases numbered 5, after V lost 0 bases and J lost 5 bases. The germline gives CDR1 SGHTA, CDR2 FQGTGA.

The chain links TRBV7-9 to TRBJ2-3, with 9 positions matching TRBD2. Looked up from germline, CDR1 is SEHNR and CDR2 is FQNEAQ (reference sequence). J gave up 2 bases and V 3 bases, and 3 bases lay outside the gene matches. This CDR3 is built from 15 residues. CDR3 protein: CASSFSSGNTDTQYF. In DNA form, the CDR3 reads TGTGCCAGCAGCTTCTCTAGCGGGAACACAGATACGCAGTATTTT.

The chain is built from TRBV28 and TRBJ1-3; no firm D call. This CDR3 has 15 residues. V dropped 4 bases and J dropped 0 bases, with 10 bases sitting between them. CDR1 is MDHEN, CDR2 SYDVKM, per germline. The CDR3, as DNA: TGTGCCAGCAGTTCCCCCCACAGCTCTGGAAACACCATATATTTT. This codes for CASSSPHSSGNTIYF. The whole variable domain, filled in from reference TRBV28 and TRBJ1-3, reads DVKVTQSSRYLVKRTGEKVFLECVQDMDHENMFWYRQDPGLGLRLIYFSYDVKMKEKGDIPEGYSVSREKKERFSLILESASTNQTSMYLCASSSPHSSGNTIYFGEGSWLTVV.

V and J are TRBV28 and TRBJ1-5; weak D call: TRBD1 (5 bases). The CDR3 is 15 amino acids. The germline V gene has CDR1 MDHEN and CDR2 SYDVKM. Trimming cost V 2 bases and J 0 bases, with 8 bases left between them. The CDR3 sequence: CASSLAGSSNQPQHF. The CDR3 coding sequence is TGTGCCAGCAGTTTAGCAGGGTCTAGCAATCAGCCCCAGCATTTT.